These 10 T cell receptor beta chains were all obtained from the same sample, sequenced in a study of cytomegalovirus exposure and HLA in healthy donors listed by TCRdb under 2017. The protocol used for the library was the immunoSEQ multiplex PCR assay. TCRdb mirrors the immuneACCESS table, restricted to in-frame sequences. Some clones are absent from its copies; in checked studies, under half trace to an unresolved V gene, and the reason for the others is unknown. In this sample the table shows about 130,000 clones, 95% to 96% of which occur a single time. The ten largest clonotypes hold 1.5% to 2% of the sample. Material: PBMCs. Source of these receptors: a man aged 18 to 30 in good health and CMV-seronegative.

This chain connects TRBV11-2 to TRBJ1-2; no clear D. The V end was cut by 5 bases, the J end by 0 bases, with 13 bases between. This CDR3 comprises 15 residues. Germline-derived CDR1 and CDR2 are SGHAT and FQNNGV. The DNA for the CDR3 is TGTGCCAGCAGCCCTGCGGGAGCGGCTAACTATGGCTACACCTTC. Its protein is CASSPAGAANYGYTF.

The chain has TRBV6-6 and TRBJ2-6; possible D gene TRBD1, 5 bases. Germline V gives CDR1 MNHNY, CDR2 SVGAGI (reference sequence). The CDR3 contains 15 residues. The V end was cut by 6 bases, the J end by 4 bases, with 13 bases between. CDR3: CASSHTGAGANVLTF. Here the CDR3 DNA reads TGTGCCAGCAGCCACACAGGTGCCGGGGCCAACGTCCTGACTTTC.

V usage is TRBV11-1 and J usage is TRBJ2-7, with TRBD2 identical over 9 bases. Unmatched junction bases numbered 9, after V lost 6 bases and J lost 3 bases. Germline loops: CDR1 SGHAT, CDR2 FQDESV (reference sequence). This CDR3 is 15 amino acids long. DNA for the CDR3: TGTGCCAGCAGTCCTGGACTAGCGAGAGACTACGAGCAGTACTTC. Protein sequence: CASSPGLARDYEQYF.

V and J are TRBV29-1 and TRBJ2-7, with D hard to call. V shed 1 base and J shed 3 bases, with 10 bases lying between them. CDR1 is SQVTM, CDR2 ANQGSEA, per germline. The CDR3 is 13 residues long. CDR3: CSVEGVESYEQYF. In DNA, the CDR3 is TGCAGCGTTGAAGGGGTGGAGAGCTACGAGCAGTACTTC.

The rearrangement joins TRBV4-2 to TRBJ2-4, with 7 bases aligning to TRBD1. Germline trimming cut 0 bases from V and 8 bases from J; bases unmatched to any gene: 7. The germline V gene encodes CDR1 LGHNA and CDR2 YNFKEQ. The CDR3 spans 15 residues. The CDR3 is CASSQEVTGVHIQYF. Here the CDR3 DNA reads TGTGCCAGCAGCCAAGAGGTAACAGGGGTACACATTCAGTACTTC.

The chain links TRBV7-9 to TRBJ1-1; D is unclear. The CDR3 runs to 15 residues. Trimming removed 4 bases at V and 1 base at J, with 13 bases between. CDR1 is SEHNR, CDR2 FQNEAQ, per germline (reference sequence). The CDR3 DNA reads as TGTGCCAGCAGCTCTTCCCTAGCAGGGAACACTGAAGCTTTCTTT. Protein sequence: CASSSSLAGNTEAFF.

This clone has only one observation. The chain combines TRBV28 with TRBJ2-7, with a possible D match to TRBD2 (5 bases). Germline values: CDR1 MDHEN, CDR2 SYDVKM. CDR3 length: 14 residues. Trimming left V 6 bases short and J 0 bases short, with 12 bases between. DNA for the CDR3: TGTGCCAGCAGGCAGAGGGTGGCCTCCTACGAGCAGTACTTC. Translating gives CASRQRVASYEQYF.

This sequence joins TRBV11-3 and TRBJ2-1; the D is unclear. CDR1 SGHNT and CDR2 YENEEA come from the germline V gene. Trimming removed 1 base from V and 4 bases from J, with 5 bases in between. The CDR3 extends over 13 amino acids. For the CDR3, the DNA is TGTGCCAGCAGCTTAGGTTCATACAATGAGCAGTTCTTC. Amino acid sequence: CASSLGSYNEQFF.

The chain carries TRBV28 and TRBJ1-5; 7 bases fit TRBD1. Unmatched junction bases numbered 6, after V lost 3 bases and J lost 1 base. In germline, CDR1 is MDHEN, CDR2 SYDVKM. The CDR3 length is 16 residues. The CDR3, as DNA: TGTGCCAGCAGTTTCCGGGTCAGGGGGAGCAATCAGCCCCAGCATTTT. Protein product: CASSFRVRGSNQPQHF.

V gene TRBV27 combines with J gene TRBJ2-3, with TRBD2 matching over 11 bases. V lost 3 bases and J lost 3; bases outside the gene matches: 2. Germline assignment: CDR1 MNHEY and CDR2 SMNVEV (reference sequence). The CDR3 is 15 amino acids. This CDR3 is CASSLGLAVTDTQYF. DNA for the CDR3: TGTGCCAGCAGTTTGGGACTAGCGGTTACAGATACGCAGTATTTT.